This T cell receptor (beta chain) was documented in a study of blood T cell repertoires in COVID-19. The table came from immunoSEQ multiplex PCR; TCRdb's copy has only in-frame clones and leaves some out. The table shows 60,000 to 85,000 clones, with roughly 90% occurring only once. CDR1 is MDHEN and CDR2 is SYDVKM in the germline V gene. Trimming removed 5 bases from V and 11 bases from J, with 12 bases in between. CDR3 length: 11 amino acids. This sequence originates from a man aged 50-60 years with active COVID-19. The rearrangement uses TRBV28 and TRBJ1-1, with a weak D call TRBD1 (6 bases). The material sequenced was peripheral blood. This CDR3 reads CASSDRLRAFF. CDR3 nucleotide sequence: TGTGCCAGCAGTGACAGGTTAAGGGCTTTCTTT.